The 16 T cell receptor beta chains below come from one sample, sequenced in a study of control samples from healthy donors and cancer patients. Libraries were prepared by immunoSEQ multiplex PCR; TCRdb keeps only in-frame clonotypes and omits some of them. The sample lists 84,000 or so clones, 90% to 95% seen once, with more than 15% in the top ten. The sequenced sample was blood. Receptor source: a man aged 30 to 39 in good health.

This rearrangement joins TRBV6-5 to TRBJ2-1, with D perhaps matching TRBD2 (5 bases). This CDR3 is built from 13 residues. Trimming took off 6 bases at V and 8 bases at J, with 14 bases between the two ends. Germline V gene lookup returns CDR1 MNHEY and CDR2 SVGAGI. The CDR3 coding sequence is TGTGCCAGCAGCCTAACTAGTATTTATGAGCAGTTCTTC. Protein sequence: CASSLTSIYEQFF.

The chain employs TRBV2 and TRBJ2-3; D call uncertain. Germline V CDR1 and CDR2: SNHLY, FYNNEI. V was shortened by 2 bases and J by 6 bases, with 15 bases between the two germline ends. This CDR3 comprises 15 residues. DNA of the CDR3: TGTGCCAGCAGTGAACAGGTCCCCCCTCGGGATACGCAGTATTTT. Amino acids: CASSEQVPPRDTQYF. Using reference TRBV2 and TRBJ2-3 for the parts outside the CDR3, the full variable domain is EPEVTQTPSHQVTQMGQEVILRCVPISNHLYFYWYRQILGQKVEFLVSFYNNEISEKSEIFDDQFSVERPDGSNFTLKIRSTKLEDSAMYFCASSEQVPPRDTQYFGPGTRLTVL.

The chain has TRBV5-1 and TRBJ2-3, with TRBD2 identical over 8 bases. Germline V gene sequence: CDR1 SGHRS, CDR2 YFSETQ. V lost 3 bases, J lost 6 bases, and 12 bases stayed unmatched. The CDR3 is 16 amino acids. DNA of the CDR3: TGCGCCAGCAGCTACGGGGTAGCGGGGACTCGGGATACGCAGTATTTT. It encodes CASSYGVAGTRDTQYF.

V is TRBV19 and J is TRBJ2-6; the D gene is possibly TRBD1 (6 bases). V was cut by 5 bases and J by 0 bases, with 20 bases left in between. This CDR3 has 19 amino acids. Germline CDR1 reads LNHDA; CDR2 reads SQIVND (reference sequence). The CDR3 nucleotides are TGTGCCAGTAGTCCCGGCCTCAGGGGTAAGAGCTCTGGGGCCAACGTCCTGACTTTC. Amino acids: CASSPGLRGKSSGANVLTF.

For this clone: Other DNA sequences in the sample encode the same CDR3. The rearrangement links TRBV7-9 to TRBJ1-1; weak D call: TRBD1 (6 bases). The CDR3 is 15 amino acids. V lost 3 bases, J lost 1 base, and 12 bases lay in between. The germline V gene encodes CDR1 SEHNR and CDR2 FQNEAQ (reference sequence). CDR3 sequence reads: CASSLRGQPNTEAFF. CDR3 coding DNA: TGTGCCAGCAGCTTGCGGGGACAACCGAACACTGAAGCTTTCTTT.

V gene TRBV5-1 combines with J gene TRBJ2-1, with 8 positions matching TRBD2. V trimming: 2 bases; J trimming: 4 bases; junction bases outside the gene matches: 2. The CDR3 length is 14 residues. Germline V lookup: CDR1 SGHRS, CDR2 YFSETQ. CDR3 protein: CASSFSGIYNEQFF. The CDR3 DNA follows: TGCGCCAGCAGCTTTAGCGGGATATACAATGAGCAGTTCTTC.

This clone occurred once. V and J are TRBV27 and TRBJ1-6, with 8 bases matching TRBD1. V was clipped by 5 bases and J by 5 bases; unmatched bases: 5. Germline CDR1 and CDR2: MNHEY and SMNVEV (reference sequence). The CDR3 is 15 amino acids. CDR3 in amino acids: CASSGGTGHNSPLHF. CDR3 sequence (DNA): TGTGCCAGCAGTGGCGGGACAGGTCATAATTCACCCCTCCACTTT.

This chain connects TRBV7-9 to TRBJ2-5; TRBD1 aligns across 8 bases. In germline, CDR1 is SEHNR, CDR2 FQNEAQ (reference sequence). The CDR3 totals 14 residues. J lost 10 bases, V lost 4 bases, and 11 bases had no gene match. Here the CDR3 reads CASSYRQGWLDQYF. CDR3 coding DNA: TGTGCCAGCAGCTATAGACAGGGGTGGTTGGACCAGTACTTC.

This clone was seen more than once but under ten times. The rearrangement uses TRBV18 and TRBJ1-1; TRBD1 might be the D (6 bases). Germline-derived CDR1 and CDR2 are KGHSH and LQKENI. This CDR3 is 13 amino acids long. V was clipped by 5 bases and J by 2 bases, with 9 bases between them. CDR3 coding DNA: TGTGCCAGCTCAGCGGACAGCAACACTGAAGCTTTCTTT. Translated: CASSADSNTEAFF.

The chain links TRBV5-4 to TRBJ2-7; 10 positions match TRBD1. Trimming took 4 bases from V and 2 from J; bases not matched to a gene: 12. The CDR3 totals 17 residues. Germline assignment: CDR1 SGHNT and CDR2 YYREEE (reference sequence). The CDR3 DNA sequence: TGTGCCAGCAGCCCGGGACAGGGGAAGGGTGGGGCCTACGAGCAGTACTTC. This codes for CASSPGQGKGGAYEQYF.

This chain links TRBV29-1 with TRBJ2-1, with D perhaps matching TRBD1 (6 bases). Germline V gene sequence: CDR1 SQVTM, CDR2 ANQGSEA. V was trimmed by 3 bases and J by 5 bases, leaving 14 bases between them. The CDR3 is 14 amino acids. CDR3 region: CSVDTGMGHNEQFF. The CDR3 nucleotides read TGCAGCGTTGATACAGGGATGGGGCACAATGAGCAGTTCTTC.

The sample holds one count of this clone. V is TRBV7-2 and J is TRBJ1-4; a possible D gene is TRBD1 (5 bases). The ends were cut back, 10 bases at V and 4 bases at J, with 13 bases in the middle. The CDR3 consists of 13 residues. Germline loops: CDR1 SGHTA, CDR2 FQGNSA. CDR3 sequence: CATRGGINEKLFF. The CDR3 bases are TGTGCCACTCGGGGGGGGATTAATGAAAAACTGTTTTTT. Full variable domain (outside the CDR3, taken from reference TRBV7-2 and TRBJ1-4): GAGVSQSPSNKVTEKGKDVELRCDPISGHTALYWYRQSLGQGLEFLIYFQGNSAPDKSGLPSDRFSAERTGGSVSTLTIQRTQQEDSAVYLCATRGGINEKLFFGSGTQLSVL.

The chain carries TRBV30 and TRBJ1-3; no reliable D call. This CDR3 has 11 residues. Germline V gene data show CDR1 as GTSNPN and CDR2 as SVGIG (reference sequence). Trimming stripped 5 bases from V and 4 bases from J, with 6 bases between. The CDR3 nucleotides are TGTGCCTGGCGCATAGGAAACACCATATATTTT. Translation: CAWRIGNTIYF.

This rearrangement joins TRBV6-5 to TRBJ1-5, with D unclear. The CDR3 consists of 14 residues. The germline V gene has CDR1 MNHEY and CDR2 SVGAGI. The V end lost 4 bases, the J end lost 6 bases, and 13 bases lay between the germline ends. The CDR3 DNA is TGTGCCAGCAGTTTGAGAGGTGCGACTCAGCCCCAGCATTTT. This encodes CASSLRGATQPQHF.

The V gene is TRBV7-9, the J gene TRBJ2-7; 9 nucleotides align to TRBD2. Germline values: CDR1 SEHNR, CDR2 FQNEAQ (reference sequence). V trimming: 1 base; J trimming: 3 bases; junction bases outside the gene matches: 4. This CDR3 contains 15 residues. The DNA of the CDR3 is TGTGCCAGCAGCTTAGGAGGGACTAGCAGCTACGAGCAGTACTTC. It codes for CASSLGGTSSYEQYF.

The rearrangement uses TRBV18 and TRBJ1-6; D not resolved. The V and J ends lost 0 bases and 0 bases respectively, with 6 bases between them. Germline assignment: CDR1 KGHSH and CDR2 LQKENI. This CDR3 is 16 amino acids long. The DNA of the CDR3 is TGTGCCAGCTCACCACCCGGTAACTCCTATAATTCACCCCTCCACTTT. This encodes CASSPPGNSYNSPLHF.